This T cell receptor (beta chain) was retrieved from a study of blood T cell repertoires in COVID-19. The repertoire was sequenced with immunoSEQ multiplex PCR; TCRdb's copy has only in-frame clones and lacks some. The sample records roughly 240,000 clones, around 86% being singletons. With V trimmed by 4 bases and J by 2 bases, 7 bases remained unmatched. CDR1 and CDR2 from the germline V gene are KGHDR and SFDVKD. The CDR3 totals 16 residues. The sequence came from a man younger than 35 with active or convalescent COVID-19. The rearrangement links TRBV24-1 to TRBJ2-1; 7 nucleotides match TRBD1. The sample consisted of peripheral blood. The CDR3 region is CATSEADRAPYNEQFF. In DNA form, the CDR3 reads TGTGCCACCAGTGAAGCCGACAGGGCCCCCTACAATGAGCAGTTCTTC.